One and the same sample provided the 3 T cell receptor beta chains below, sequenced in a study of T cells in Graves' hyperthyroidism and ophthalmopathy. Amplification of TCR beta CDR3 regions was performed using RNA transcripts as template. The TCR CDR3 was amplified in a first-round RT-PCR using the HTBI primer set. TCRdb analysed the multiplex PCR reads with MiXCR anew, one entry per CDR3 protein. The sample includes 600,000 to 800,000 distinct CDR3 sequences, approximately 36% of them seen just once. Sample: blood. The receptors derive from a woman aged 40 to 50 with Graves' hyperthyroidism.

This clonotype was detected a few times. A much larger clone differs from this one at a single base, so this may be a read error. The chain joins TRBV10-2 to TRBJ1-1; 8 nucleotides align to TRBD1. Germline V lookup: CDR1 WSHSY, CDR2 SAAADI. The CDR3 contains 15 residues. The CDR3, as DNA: TGCGCCAGCAGTGAGTTCGGACAGGGAGGGACTGAAGCTCTCTTT. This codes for CASSEFGQGGTEALF.

CDR3 amino acids: CASSRGGVDYEQYF. The DNA of the CDR3 is TGTGCCAGCAGCCGGGGAGGGGTGGACTACGAGCAGTACTTC. The chain joins TRBV7-2 to TRBJ2-7; 7 nucleotides match TRBD2. Germline lookup yields CDR1 SGHTA and CDR2 FQGNSA. The CDR3 has 14 residues. The trim removed 5 bases at V and 3 bases at J, leaving 7 bases unmatched.

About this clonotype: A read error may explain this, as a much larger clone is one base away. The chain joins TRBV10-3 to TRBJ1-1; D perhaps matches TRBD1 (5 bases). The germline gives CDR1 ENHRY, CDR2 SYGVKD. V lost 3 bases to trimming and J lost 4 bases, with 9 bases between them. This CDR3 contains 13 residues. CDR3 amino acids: CAISDERGTEAFF. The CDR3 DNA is TGTGCCATCAGTGACGAGAGGGGCACTGAAGCTTTCTTT.